Below, 28 T cell receptor beta chains from the same sample are listed, as sequenced in a study of T cell changes during pregnancy in multiple sclerosis. Here immunoSEQ multiplex PCR was the method, and the copy in TCRdb shows in-frame clones only, minus some. The table records more than 80,000 clones, more than 90% of them present only once. The material sequenced was peripheral blood, taken in the first trimester of pregnancy. These receptors came from a female donor with multiple sclerosis, enrolled in a pregnancy study.

This clone was seen only once. The genes are TRBV5-1 and TRBJ1-4; 7 bases are shared with TRBD1. The V and J ends lost 6 bases and 7 bases, in that order; junction bases with no gene match: 15. The CDR3 is 16 amino acids. Germline lookup yields CDR1 SGHRS and CDR2 YFSETQ. CDR3 in amino acids: CASTRTGSSGGEKLFF. CDR3 DNA: TGCGCCAGCACCAGGACAGGCTCTTCCGGGGGTGAAAAACTGTTTTTT.

The rearrangement joins TRBV28 to TRBJ2-7, with D perhaps matching TRBD1 (6 bases). Trimming removed 2 bases at V and 4 bases at J, with 9 bases between. Germline V gene lookup returns CDR1 MDHEN and CDR2 SYDVKM. The CDR3 runs to 13 residues. CDR3 region: CASSLGQKYEQYF. In DNA, the CDR3 is TGTGCCAGCAGTTTAGGACAGAAGTACGAGCAGTACTTC.

The chain recombines TRBV27 with TRBJ2-7; D gene unclear. The germline CDR1 and CDR2 sequences are MNHEY and SMNVEV (reference sequence). CDR3 size: 13 residues. Trimming shortened V by 6 bases and J by 1 base, and 10 bases separated the two germline ends. CDR3 amino acids: CASREWQSYEQYF. CDR3 in DNA: TGTGCCAGCAGGGAGTGGCAGTCCTACGAGCAGTACTTC.

This clone was seen only once. CDR3 sequence: CSASQSGRAYEQYF. The CDR3 DNA reads as TGCAGCGCCAGTCAGAGCGGGAGGGCCTACGAGCAGTACTTC. The chain couples TRBV29-1 to TRBJ2-7, with TRBD2 matching 10 bases. Per the germline V gene, CDR1 is SQVTM and CDR2 is ANQGSEA. The CDR3 runs 14 residues. V lost 7 bases, J lost 2 bases, and 8 bases stayed unmatched.

The V call is TRBV18, the J call TRBJ2-7, with 10 bases matching TRBD1. The V segment lost 4 bases and the J segment 7 bases; nucleotides outside the gene matches: 10. The CDR3 spans 15 residues. CDR1 is KGHSH and CDR2 is LQKENI in the germline V gene. The CDR3, as DNA: TGTGCCAGCTCACAAACTCGACAGGGGGCCTGGGAGCAGTACTTC. Its translation: CASSQTRQGAWEQYF.

V is TRBV4-2 and J is TRBJ1-1; the match to TRBD1 covers 8 bases. Trimming took 4 bases from V and 12 from J; bases not matched to a gene: 16. The CDR3 is made up of 15 amino acids. Germline CDR1 reads LGHNA; CDR2 reads YNFKEQ. CDR3 protein: CASSRYLGRGRETFF. CDR3 nucleotide sequence: TGTGCCAGCAGCCGCTACCTAGGCAGGGGGCGGGAGACTTTCTTT.

The chain carries TRBV19 and TRBJ2-2; D might be TRBD1 (6 bases). This CDR3 has 15 amino acids. The germline gives CDR1 LNHDA, CDR2 SQIVND (reference sequence). The V end was cut by 2 bases, the J end by 3 bases, with 10 bases between. The CDR3 reads CASSIRDTYTGELFF. DNA of the CDR3: TGTGCCAGTAGTATAAGGGACACCTACACCGGGGAGCTGTTTTTT.

V and J are TRBV28 and TRBJ1-2; no definite D call. The V end lost 6 bases, the J end lost 2 bases, and 13 bases lay between the germline ends. The CDR3 covers 14 residues. Germline CDR1 reads MDHEN; CDR2 reads SYDVKM. The CDR3 spells CASRAAPANYGYTF. CDR3 bases: TGTGCCAGCAGGGCGGCGCCCGCCAACTATGGCTACACCTTC.

The chain links TRBV27 to TRBJ2-2, with TRBD1 matching over 9 bases. V was clipped by 6 bases and J by 2 bases; unmatched bases: 10. Germline V gene lookup returns CDR1 MNHEY and CDR2 SMNVEV (reference sequence). The length of the CDR3 is 17 residues. CDR3 DNA: TGTGCCAGCAGGAAACAGGGGGCCGGGATTAACACCGGGGAGCTGTTTTTT. The encoded protein is CASRKQGAGINTGELFF.

V usage is TRBV7-9 and J usage is TRBJ1-2; TRBD1 agrees at 7 bases. Trimming removed 3 bases from V and 4 bases from J; junction bases left unmatched: 5. The CDR3 has 14 residues. CDR1 and CDR2 (germline): SEHNR, FQNEAQ (reference sequence). DNA for the CDR3: TGTGCCAGCAGCTTCGGGGACAGCCCCTATGGCTACACCTTC. The encoded protein is CASSFGDSPYGYTF.

The chain employs TRBV28 and TRBJ1-2; D possibly corresponds to TRBD1 (6 bases). CDR3 size: 14 residues. Looked up from germline, CDR1 is MDHEN and CDR2 is SYDVKM. V lost 2 bases to trimming and J lost 0 bases, with 7 bases between them. The CDR3 loop reads CASSLTGTNYGYTF. DNA for the CDR3: TGTGCCAGCAGTTTAACAGGGACTAACTATGGCTACACCTTC.

This chain uses TRBV5-5 with TRBJ1-2; D remains ambiguous. Trimming removed 0 bases at V and 4 bases at J, with 10 bases between. CDR3 length: 14 amino acids. Germline V gives CDR1 SGHKS, CDR2 YYEKEE (reference sequence). CDR3 residues: CASSLAPSSYGYTF. The CDR3 region has the DNA TGTGCCAGCAGCTTGGCCCCGAGCTCCTATGGCTACACCTTC. The whole variable domain, filled in from reference TRBV5-5 and TRBJ1-2, reads DAGVTQSPTHLIKTRGQQVTLRCSPISGHKSVSWYQQVLGQGPQFIFQYYEKEERGRGNFPDRFSARQFPNYSSELNVNALLLGDSALYLCASSLAPSSYGYTFGSGTRLTVV.

The chain combines TRBV7-8 with TRBJ2-7, with 13 bases fitting TRBD2. Losses at the gene ends were 7 bases for V and 2 bases for J; bases not matched to a gene: 8. This CDR3 region has 16 residues. Germline V gene data show CDR1 as SGHVS and CDR2 as FQNEAQ. The CDR3 region is CASKPGLAGLTYEQYF. As DNA, the CDR3 is TGTGCCAGCAAGCCGGGACTAGCGGGACTGACCTACGAGCAGTACTTC. The full variable domain, in which reference TRBV7-8 and TRBJ2-7 provide the parts outside the CDR3, is GAGVSQSPRYKVAKRGQDVALRCDPISGHVSLFWYQQALGQGPEFLTYFQNEAQLDKSGLPSDRFFAERPEGSVSTLKIQRTQQEDSAVYLCASKPGLAGLTYEQYFGPGTRLTVT.

The rearrangement uses TRBV6-1 and TRBJ2-7; TRBD1 is a possible D gene (5 bases). The CDR3 covers 15 residues. Germline CDR1 MNHNS, CDR2 SASEGT. V lost 3 bases to trimming and J lost 3 bases, with 15 bases between them. The CDR3 DNA reads TGTGCCAGCAGTGAGGGGCCCCCATGGGGCTACGAGCAGTACTTC. Amino acids: CASSEGPPWGYEQYF.

This chain joins TRBV18 and TRBJ1-2; a possible D gene is TRBD1 (5 bases). The CDR3 sequence is 15 residues long. V was trimmed by 1 base and J by 7 bases, leaving 16 bases between them. Looked up from germline, CDR1 is KGHSH and CDR2 is LQKENI. CDR3 in DNA: TGTGCCAGCTCACCACTGGAGGGGCGCGAATCTGGCTACACCTTC. It encodes CASSPLEGRESGYTF.

The rearrangement joins TRBV5-1 to TRBJ1-2, with D tentatively TRBD1 (6 bases). Germline assignment: CDR1 SGHRS and CDR2 YFSETQ. V shed 4 bases and J shed 6 bases, with 10 bases lying between them. This CDR3 has 12 residues. In DNA form, the CDR3 reads TGCGCCAGCAGCATAGGGGGAAATGGCTACACCTTC. Protein: CASSIGGNGYTF. Full variable domain (missing parts from reference TRBV5-1 and TRBJ1-2): KAGVTQTPRYLIKTRGQQVTLSCSPISGHRSVSWYQQTPGQGLQFLFEYFSETQRNKGNFPGRFSGRQFSNSRSEMNVSTLELGDSALYLCASSIGGNGYTFGSGTRLTVV.

The chain joins TRBV28 to TRBJ1-2; 7 bases are a match to TRBD1. Germline trimming cut 3 bases from V and 2 bases from J; bases unmatched to any gene: 3. Looked up from germline, CDR1 is MDHEN and CDR2 is SYDVKM. The CDR3 extends over 14 amino acids. CDR3 nucleotide sequence: TGTGCCAGCAGTTTTATGGACAGGAACTATGGCTACACCTTC. Translated: CASSFMDRNYGYTF.

The chain recombines TRBV9 with TRBJ2-7; 13 nucleotides match TRBD2. Germline V gene sequence: CDR1 SGDLS, CDR2 YYNGEE. The CDR3 runs to 19 residues. V was pared by 0 bases and J by 4 bases, with 13 bases of the junction left unmatched. The CDR3 protein is CASSVGRGTSGMSLYEQYF. DNA of the CDR3: TGTGCCAGCAGCGTAGGAAGGGGGACTAGCGGGATGTCGTTGTACGAGCAGTACTTC.

The CDR3 sequence: CASSSTPDGTGELFF. CDR3 in DNA: TGTGCCAGCAGTTCGACTCCCGACGGCACCGGGGAGCTGTTTTTT. V and J are TRBV6-5 and TRBJ2-2; D ambiguous. Trimming removed 4 bases at V and 4 bases at J, with 13 bases between. The CDR3 is made up of 15 amino acids. CDR1 MNHEY and CDR2 SVGAGI come from the germline V gene.

The CDR3, as DNA: TGTGCCAGCAGTTCCGGGACAGGTAGAAGCACCGGGGAGCTGTTTTTT. Its translation is CASSSGTGRSTGELFF. This chain connects TRBV6-5 to TRBJ2-2; 8 bases are shared with TRBD1. Germline V gene sequence: CDR1 MNHEY, CDR2 SVGAGI. Unmatched junction bases numbered 8, after V lost 4 bases and J lost 4 bases. The CDR3 consists of 16 residues.

V is TRBV11-2 and J is TRBJ2-7, with 7 bases that match TRBD1. Germline CDR1 and CDR2: SGHAT and FQNNGV. V was pared by 5 bases and J by 3 bases, with 4 bases of the junction left unmatched. CDR3 size: 13 residues. The CDR3 nucleotides read TGTGCCAGCAGCCGGGACAGCTACTACGAGCAGTACTTC. It specifies CASSRDSYYEQYF.

J is TRBJ2-2 and V is TRBV7-9, with 10 nucleotides matching TRBD1. V gave up 5 bases and J gave up 2 bases; unmatched junction bases: 8. The germline CDR1 and CDR2 sequences are SEHNR and FQNEAQ (reference sequence). This CDR3 comprises 17 residues. The CDR3 bases are TGTGCCAGCAGCGCGTTGAGACAGGGGGCTAACACCGGGGAGCTGTTTTTT. The encoded protein is CASSALRQGANTGELFF.

This chain links TRBV5-1 with TRBJ2-3; D is perhaps TRBD1 (6 bases). CDR3 length equals 15 residues. Trimming took off 2 bases at V and 6 bases at J, with 16 bases between the two ends. Germline CDR1 and CDR2: SGHRS and YFSETQ. Here the CDR3 reads CASSFLGRGFDTQYF. In nucleotides, the CDR3 is TGCGCCAGCAGCTTTTTGGGCAGGGGTTTCGATACGCAGTATTTT.

The chain employs TRBV19 and TRBJ2-7, with a tentative D call TRBD1 (6 bases). The V end lost 9 bases, the J end lost 3 bases, and 15 bases lay between the germline ends. The CDR3 extends over 13 amino acids. Germline V gene data show CDR1 as LNHDA and CDR2 as SQIVND (reference sequence). The CDR3: CASNQGIVYEQYF. CDR3 DNA sequence: TGTGCCAGCAATCAGGGGATAGTCTACGAGCAGTACTTC.

This chain uses TRBV10-2 with TRBJ2-2; no reliable D call. The germline V gene has CDR1 WSHSY and CDR2 SAAADI. The CDR3 runs to 12 residues. V lost 2 bases, J lost 7 bases, and 5 bases lay in between. This CDR3 reads CASSEAIGELFF. CDR3 bases: TGCGCCAGCAGTGAGGCTATCGGGGAGCTGTTTTTT.

J is TRBJ2-5 and V is TRBV4-2; TRBD1 agrees at 8 bases. V trimming: 1 base; J trimming: 5 bases; junction bases outside the gene matches: 12. Germline loops: CDR1 LGHNA, CDR2 YNFKEQ. This CDR3 spans 17 amino acids. CDR3 nucleotide sequence: TGTGCCAGCAGCCAAGGGACTCCCATGACAGGGGAGGAGACCCAGTACTTC. Translating it yields CASSQGTPMTGEETQYF.

The count of this clone is one. The CDR3 DNA sequence: TGCGCCAGCAGCTTGGGGTCGGGACTACCTAGAAATGAGCAGTTCTTC. Translated: CASSLGSGLPRNEQFF. The chain employs TRBV5-1 and TRBJ2-1; 7 bases agree with TRBD2. The CDR3 extends over 16 amino acids. V was pared by 0 bases and J by 7 bases, with 10 bases of the junction left unmatched. The germline gives CDR1 SGHRS, CDR2 YFSETQ.

This chain joins TRBV28 and TRBJ1-1; D is ambiguous. CDR1 MDHEN and CDR2 SYDVKM come from the germline V gene. The V and J ends lost 4 bases and 4 bases respectively, with 10 bases between them. The CDR3 has 13 amino acids. CDR3 sequence reads: CASSSGAGTEAFF. The DNA for the CDR3 is TGTGCCAGCAGTTCGGGAGCGGGCACTGAAGCTTTCTTT.